This entry lists 30 T cell receptor beta chains sequenced from one sample in a study of long-term antiretroviral therapy in people with HIV. Version v3.0 of the immunoSEQ assay ran at survey level. Only in-frame clones appear in the TCRdb table, and some are missing; sequencing was by immunoSEQ multiplex PCR. The sample includes 40,000 or so clones, 82% of them seen just once. The sample was unsorted PBMCs, taken 0.3 years after starting antiretroviral therapy. These TCRs come from a man younger than 30 with HIV.

The chain recombines TRBV4-1 with TRBJ2-7; 8 bases are shared with TRBD1. The CDR3 loop spans 15 amino acids. The germline gives CDR1 MGHRA, CDR2 YSYEKL. V lost 2 bases to trimming and J lost 1 base; unmatched junction nucleotides: 4. CDR3 in DNA: TGCGCCAGCAGCCAAACTGGACAGGGTTCCTACGAGCAGTACTTC. It yields the protein CASSQTGQGSYEQYF.

The CDR3 region has the DNA TGTGCCAGTAGTATAGTCGGTAGCAATCAGCCCCAGCATTTT. As protein: CASSIVGSNQPQHF. The J gene is TRBJ1-5, the V gene TRBV19; no firm D call. The CDR3 spans 14 residues. Between the trimmed V and J ends, which lost 1 base and 0 bases, there was a span of 4 bases. Germline V gives CDR1 LNHDA, CDR2 SQIVND (reference sequence).

This clone was counted only a few times. V and J are TRBV7-9 and TRBJ2-7; possibly TRBD1 or TRBD2 for D (6 bases each). Trimming left V 1 base short and J 3 bases short, with 16 bases between. The CDR3 totals 16 residues. Per germline, CDR1 SEHNR and CDR2 FQNEAQ (reference sequence). In DNA, the CDR3 is TGTGCCAGCAGCTTAGTTATTGGGGGCGGGGACTACGAGCAGTACTTC. Residues: CASSLVIGGGDYEQYF.

The V gene is TRBV9, the J gene TRBJ1-3; no clear D gene. Germline CDR1 and CDR2: SGDLS and YYNGEE. Trimming removed 4 bases at V and 0 bases at J, with 8 bases between. This CDR3 spans 14 amino acids. The CDR3 coding sequence is TGTGCCAGCAGCCCCACCACCTCTGGAAACACCATATATTTT. As protein: CASSPTTSGNTIYF.

This clone was observed a handful of times. The J gene is TRBJ2-7, the V gene TRBV10-3; D remains ambiguous. The CDR3 runs to 14 residues. V lost 0 bases and J lost 5, with 11 bases in between. The germline CDR1 and CDR2 sequences are ENHRY and SYGVKD. The CDR3, as DNA: TGTGCCATCAGTGAGTCCGAAGGTGGGGACGAGCAGTACTTC. This gives the protein CAISESEGGDEQYF.

The CDR3 spells CATSRRTSSYEQYF. For the CDR3, the DNA is TGTGCCACCAGCAGAAGGACTAGCTCCTACGAGCAGTACTTC. The chain links TRBV15 to TRBJ2-7; TRBD2 matches at 7 bases. Germline CDR1 and CDR2: LNHNV and YYDKDF (reference sequence). This CDR3 comprises 14 residues. After removal of 2 bases from V and 0 bases from J, the junction contained 1 base not matched to a gene.

The gene calls are TRBV7-6 and TRBJ2-1; TRBD2 aligns across 7 bases. This CDR3 spans 18 amino acids. The V and J ends lost 5 bases and 0 bases, in that order; junction bases with no gene match: 13. Germline loops: CDR1 SGHVS, CDR2 FNYEAQ. CDR3 residues: CASSLGPGGGSSYNEQFF. Written as DNA, the CDR3 is TGTGCCAGCAGCCTCGGGCCGGGCGGGGGAAGCTCCTACAATGAGCAGTTCTTC.

V is TRBV4-2 and J is TRBJ2-3; possible D gene TRBD2, 6 bases. This CDR3 has 18 amino acids. The germline gives CDR1 LGHNA, CDR2 YNFKEQ. V lost 0 bases and J 0 bases, leaving 16 bases between the germline ends. DNA for the CDR3: TGTGCCAGCAGCCAAGACTTAAGTCTAGCGACTAGCACAGATACGCAGTATTTT. Translated, it gives CASSQDLSLATSTDTQYF.

V is TRBV19 and J is TRBJ2-6; D possibly matches TRBD1 or TRBD2 (5 bases each). This CDR3 contains 15 residues. Germline V gives CDR1 LNHDA, CDR2 SQIVND (reference sequence). The V end was cut by 5 bases, the J end by 0 bases, with 8 bases between. CDR3 sequence: CASSGGFSGANVLTF. CDR3 sequence (DNA): TGTGCCAGTAGTGGGGGATTCTCTGGGGCCAACGTCCTGACTTTC.

This clone was recorded a few times. V is TRBV25-1 and J is TRBJ2-7; 8 positions match TRBD1. The CDR3 loop spans 13 amino acids. The ends lost 8 bases at V and 5 bases at J; junction bases unmatched: 8. Germline V gene sequence: CDR1 MGHDK, CDR2 SYGVNS. The CDR3 DNA reads TGTGCCAGCTCGCGGGACAGGACCCACGAGCAGTACTTC. The encoded protein is CASSRDRTHEQYF.

The rearrangement joins TRBV19 to TRBJ1-1; TRBD1 matches 7 bases. This CDR3 comprises 13 residues. Germline CDR1 and CDR2: LNHDA and SQIVND (reference sequence). V lost 6 bases and J lost 2; bases outside the gene matches: 3. CDR3 in amino acids: CASSWDSNTEAFF. The CDR3 DNA reads as TGTGCCAGTAGCTGGGACAGCAACACTGAAGCTTTCTTT. The entire variable domain, with the rest obtained from reference TRBV19 and TRBJ1-1, is as follows: DGGITQSPKYLFRKEGQNVTLSCEQNLNHDAMYWYRQDPGQGLRLIYYSQIVNDFQKGDIAEGYSVSREKKESFPLTVTSAQKNPTAFYLCASSWDSNTEAFFGQGTRLTVV.

The chain recombines TRBV4-1 with TRBJ2-1, with D maybe TRBD2 (6 bases). Germline V gives CDR1 MGHRA, CDR2 YSYEKL. Trimming pared 2 bases from V and 1 base from J, leaving 15 bases between. This CDR3 has 17 residues. The CDR3 protein is CASSQLGKGTSYNEQFF. The CDR3 DNA sequence: TGCGCCAGCAGCCAATTAGGTAAAGGGACTTCCTACAATGAGCAGTTCTTC.

Only a few counts were recorded for this clone. The gene calls are TRBV27 and TRBJ1-6; D call uncertain. Germline values: CDR1 MNHEY, CDR2 SMNVEV (reference sequence). V shed 11 bases and J shed 11 bases, with 13 bases lying between them. The CDR3 consists of 11 residues. CDR3 protein: CADLMTAPLHF. CDR3 DNA: TGTGCCGACCTCATGACGGCACCCCTCCACTTT.

This chain links TRBV6-5 with TRBJ1-4; D not resolved. The length of the CDR3 is 12 residues. Looked up from germline, CDR1 is MNHEY and CDR2 is SVGAGI. V was shortened by 6 bases and J by 6 bases, with 8 bases between the two germline ends. The CDR3 spells CASSAADEKLFF. The CDR3 coding sequence is TGTGCCAGCAGCGCTGCCGATGAAAAACTGTTTTTT.

The rearrangement joins TRBV7-9 to TRBJ1-6; D may be TRBD1 (5 bases). V gave up 1 base and J gave up 7 bases, with 11 bases separating them. CDR3 size: 15 residues. CDR1 and CDR2 from the germline V gene are SEHNR and FQNEAQ (reference sequence). Written as DNA, the CDR3 is TGTGCCAGCAGCTTAGACGGAGGGGAAAATTCACCCCTCCACTTT. It encodes CASSLDGGENSPLHF.

This chain links TRBV13 with TRBJ2-1, with D uncertain. The germline gives CDR1 PRHDT, CDR2 FYEKMQ (reference sequence). The CDR3 is 12 residues long. Deletions cut 5 bases from V and 13 bases from J, with 15 bases between. CDR3 nucleotide sequence: TGTGCCAGCAGCCTTGGGCTAACACCCCAGTTCTTC. Protein product: CASSLGLTPQFF.

This chain connects TRBV5-8 to TRBJ1-2; D is unclear. The CDR3 loop spans 14 amino acids. The ends were cut back, 2 bases at V and 4 bases at J, with 12 bases in the middle. Germline lookup yields CDR1 SGHTS and CDR2 YDEGEE. For the CDR3, the DNA is TGTGCCAGCAGCTTTTGGCAGGCGGCCTATGGCTACACCTTC. It encodes CASSFWQAAYGYTF. The entire variable domain, with the rest obtained from reference TRBV5-8 and TRBJ1-2, is as follows: EAGVTQSPTHLIKTRGQQATLRCSPISGHTSVYWYQQALGLGLQFLLWYDEGEERNRGNFPPRFSGRQFPNYSSELNVNALELEDSALYLCASSFWQAAYGYTFGSGTRLTVV.

Written as DNA, the CDR3 is TGTGCCAGCAGCTTGCGCCTCTCCCTAGCGGGAGGGGCTAACGAGCAGTACTTC. Its translation is CASSLRLSLAGGANEQYF. The chain employs TRBV5-6 and TRBJ2-7, with TRBD2 matching over 12 bases. Trimming at V came to 1 base and at J to 5 bases, leaving 13 bases not matched to a gene. CDR3 length: 18 residues. The germline gives CDR1 SGHDT, CDR2 YYEEEE.

V gene TRBV16 combines with J gene TRBJ1-2, with unresolved D. V gave up 7 bases and J gave up 8 bases, with 14 bases separating them. This CDR3 spans 12 amino acids. Germline V gene lookup returns CDR1 KGHSY and CDR2 FQNENV. The CDR3 DNA reads TGTGCCAGCACCCCAAACAGCTTGGGCTACACCTTC. Translation gives CASTPNSLGYTF.

The chain employs TRBV29-1 and TRBJ2-2; D might be TRBD1 or TRBD2, each matching 5 bases. Trimming took 1 base from V and 0 from J, leaving 12 bases between them. CDR1 is SQVTM and CDR2 is ANQGSEA in the germline V gene. The CDR3 runs 16 residues. The CDR3 protein is CSVEARGTANTGELFF. CDR3 DNA sequence: TGCAGCGTTGAAGCCCGAGGGACCGCGAACACCGGGGAGCTGTTTTTT.

The genes are TRBV4-1 and TRBJ2-1; tentative D call: TRBD1 (6 bases). The CDR3 is made up of 18 amino acids. Trimming shortened V by 2 bases and J by 9 bases, and 26 bases separated the two germline ends. Per germline, CDR1 MGHRA and CDR2 YSYEKL. This chain's CDR3 is CASSQRQNRVGNWGEQFF. CDR3 DNA sequence: TGCGCCAGCAGCCAACGTCAAAACAGGGTAGGCAATTGGGGTGAGCAGTTCTTC.

The V call is TRBV9, the J call TRBJ2-7, with a possible D match to TRBD2 (7 bases). Germline assignment: CDR1 SGDLS and CDR2 YYNGEE. CDR3 length: 20 residues. Trimming removed 3 bases at V and 2 bases at J, with 30 bases between. In DNA, the CDR3 is TGTGCCAGCAGCGCCCGAGAAGGGGGGGCCTTGGGTGGAGGGACCTACGAGCAGTACTTC. This sequence encodes CASSAREGGALGGGTYEQYF.

The genes are TRBV7-3 and TRBJ2-3; 7 bases agree with TRBD2. Germline V gives CDR1 SGHTA, CDR2 FQGTGA. V shed 2 bases and J 2 bases; nucleotides not matched to a gene: 7. The CDR3 sequence is 16 residues long. CDR3: CASSLGAGVNTDTQYF. DNA of the CDR3: TGTGCCAGCAGCTTAGGGGCGGGGGTAAACACAGATACGCAGTATTTT.

The chain recombines TRBV25-1 with TRBJ2-2; no reliable D call. Germline CDR1 MGHDK, CDR2 SYGVNS. This CDR3 has 13 residues. The V and J ends lost 3 bases and 6 bases respectively, with 8 bases between them. The CDR3 DNA sequence: TGTGCCAGCAGTGACTCCGTGTCCGGGGAGCTGTTTTTT. It encodes CASSDSVSGELFF.

This chain uses TRBV10-3 with TRBJ1-1; no definite D call. Germline V gives CDR1 ENHRY, CDR2 SYGVKD. The V gene lost 4 bases and the J gene lost 1 base, with 7 bases spanning the gap. This CDR3 spans 13 amino acids. The CDR3 region is CAISGVRNTEAFF. For the CDR3, the DNA is TGTGCCATCAGTGGTGTTAGGAACACTGAAGCTTTCTTT.

The rearrangement uses TRBV14 and TRBJ2-5, with 7 positions matching TRBD1. The CDR3 extends over 15 amino acids. V gave up 0 bases and J gave up 6 bases; unmatched junction bases: 7. The germline gives CDR1 SGHDN, CDR2 FVKESK. CDR3 in DNA: TGTGCCAGCAGCCAAGATCTGAGACAGGGCCAGACCCAGTACTTC. Protein sequence: CASSQDLRQGQTQYF.

The V gene is TRBV5-6, the J gene TRBJ2-3; D might be TRBD1 (6 bases). The CDR3 extends over 15 amino acids. Germline V lookup: CDR1 SGHDT, CDR2 YYEEEE. The ends were cut back, 2 bases at V and 2 bases at J, with 12 bases in the middle. In DNA form, the CDR3 reads TGTGCCAGCAGCTTCGGATCAGGGGTCACAGATACGCAGTATTTT. It codes for CASSFGSGVTDTQYF.

The V call is TRBV28, the J call TRBJ2-3, with 8 positions matching TRBD2. CDR3 size: 18 residues. Germline assignment: CDR1 MDHEN and CDR2 SYDVKM. Unmatched junction bases numbered 11, after V lost 3 bases and J lost 0 bases. For the CDR3, the DNA is TGTGCCAGCAGTTTGCGCCCTTGGGCTAGCGGGAGCACAGATACGCAGTATTTT. It specifies CASSLRPWASGSTDTQYF.

The J gene is TRBJ2-5, the V gene TRBV30; possible D gene TRBD1, 7 bases. V was shortened by 0 bases and J by 9 bases, with 11 bases between the two germline ends. Per germline, CDR1 GTSNPN and CDR2 SVGIG (reference sequence). CDR3 length equals 12 residues. CDR3 region: CAWSVTGEAQYF. The CDR3 DNA follows: TGTGCCTGGAGTGTAACAGGGGAGGCCCAGTACTTC.

There are a few counts of this clone. The genes are TRBV7-9 and TRBJ1-1; 7 bases match TRBD1. Per germline, CDR1 SEHNR and CDR2 FQNEAQ (reference sequence). The trim removed 4 bases at V and 7 bases at J, leaving 6 bases unmatched. There are 13 residues in the CDR3. Here the CDR3 DNA reads TGTGCCAGCAGCTATCAGGGGGGCCTTGAAGCTTTCTTT. Protein: CASSYQGGLEAFF.